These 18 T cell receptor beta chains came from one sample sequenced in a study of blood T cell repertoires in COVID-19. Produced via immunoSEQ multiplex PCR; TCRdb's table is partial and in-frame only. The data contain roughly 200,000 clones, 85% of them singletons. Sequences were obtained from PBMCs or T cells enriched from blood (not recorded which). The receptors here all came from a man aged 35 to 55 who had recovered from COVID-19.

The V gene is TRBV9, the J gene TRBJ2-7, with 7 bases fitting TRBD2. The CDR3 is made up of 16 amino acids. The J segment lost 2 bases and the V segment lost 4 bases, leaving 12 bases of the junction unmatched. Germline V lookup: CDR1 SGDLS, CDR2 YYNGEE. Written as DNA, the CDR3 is TGTGCCAGCAGCCCGGGCGGCAGCGGGGTTACCTACGAGCAGTACTTC. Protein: CASSPGGSGVTYEQYF.

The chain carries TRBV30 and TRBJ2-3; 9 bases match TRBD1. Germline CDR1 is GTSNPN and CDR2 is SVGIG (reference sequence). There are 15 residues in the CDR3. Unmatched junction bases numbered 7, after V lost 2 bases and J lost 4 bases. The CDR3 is CAWSQYRGPADTQYF. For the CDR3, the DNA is TGTGCCTGGAGTCAGTACAGGGGGCCGGCAGATACGCAGTATTTT.

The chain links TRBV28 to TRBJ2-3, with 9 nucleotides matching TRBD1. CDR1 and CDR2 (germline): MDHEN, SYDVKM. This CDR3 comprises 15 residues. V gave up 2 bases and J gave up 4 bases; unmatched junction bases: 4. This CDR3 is CASSLVGQGADTQYF. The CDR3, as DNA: TGTGCCAGCAGTTTAGTGGGACAGGGTGCAGATACGCAGTATTTT.

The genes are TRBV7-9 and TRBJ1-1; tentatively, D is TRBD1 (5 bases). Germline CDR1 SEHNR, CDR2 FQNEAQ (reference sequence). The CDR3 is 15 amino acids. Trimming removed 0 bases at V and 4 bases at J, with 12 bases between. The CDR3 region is CASSLAHWGVTEAFF. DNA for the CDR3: TGTGCCAGCAGCTTAGCGCACTGGGGGGTCACTGAAGCTTTCTTT.

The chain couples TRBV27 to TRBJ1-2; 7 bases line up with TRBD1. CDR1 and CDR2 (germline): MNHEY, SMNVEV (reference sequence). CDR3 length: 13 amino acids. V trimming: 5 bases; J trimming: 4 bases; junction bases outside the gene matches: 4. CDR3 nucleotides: TGTGCCAGCAGTCCGACAGGGTCCTATGGCTACACCTTC. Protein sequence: CASSPTGSYGYTF.

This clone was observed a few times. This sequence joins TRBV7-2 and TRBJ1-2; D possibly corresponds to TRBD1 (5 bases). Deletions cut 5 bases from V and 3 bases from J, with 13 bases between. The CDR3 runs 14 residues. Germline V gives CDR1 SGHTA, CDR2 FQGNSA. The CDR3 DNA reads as TGTGCCAGCAGCGTCATCCAGGGATACTATGGCTACACCTTC. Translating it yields CASSVIQGYYGYTF.

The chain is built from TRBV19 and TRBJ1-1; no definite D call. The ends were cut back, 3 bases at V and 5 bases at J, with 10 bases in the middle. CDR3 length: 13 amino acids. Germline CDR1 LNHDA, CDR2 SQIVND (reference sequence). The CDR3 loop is CASSMGMRTEAFF. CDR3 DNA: TGTGCCAGTAGTATGGGTATGAGGACTGAAGCTTTCTTT.

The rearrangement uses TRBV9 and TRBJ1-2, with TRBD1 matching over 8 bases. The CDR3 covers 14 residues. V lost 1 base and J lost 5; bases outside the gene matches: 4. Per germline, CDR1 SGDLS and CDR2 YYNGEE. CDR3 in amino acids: CASSVQGARYGYTF. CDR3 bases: TGTGCCAGCAGCGTACAGGGGGCGCGGTATGGCTACACCTTC.

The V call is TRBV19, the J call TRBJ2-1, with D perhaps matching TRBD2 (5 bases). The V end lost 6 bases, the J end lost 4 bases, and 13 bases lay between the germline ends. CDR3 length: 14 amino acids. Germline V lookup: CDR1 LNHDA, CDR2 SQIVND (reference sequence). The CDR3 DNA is TGTGCCAGTAGAAGGGATCGGGGTTACAATGAGCAGTTCTTC. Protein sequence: CASRRDRGYNEQFF.

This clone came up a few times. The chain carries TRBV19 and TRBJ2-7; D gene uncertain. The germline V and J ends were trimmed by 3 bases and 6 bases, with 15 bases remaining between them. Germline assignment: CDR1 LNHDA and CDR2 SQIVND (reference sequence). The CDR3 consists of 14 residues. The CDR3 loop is CASSIRSLFGEQYF. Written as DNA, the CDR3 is TGTGCCAGTAGTATTAGGAGTCTGTTCGGCGAGCAGTACTTC.

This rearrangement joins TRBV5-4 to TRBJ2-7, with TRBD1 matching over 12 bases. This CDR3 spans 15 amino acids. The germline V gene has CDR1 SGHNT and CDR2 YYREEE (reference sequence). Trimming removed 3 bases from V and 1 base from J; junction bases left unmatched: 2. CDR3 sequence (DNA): TGTGCCAGCAGCTCGGGACAGGGGGCATCCTACGAGCAGTACTTC. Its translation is CASSSGQGASYEQYF.

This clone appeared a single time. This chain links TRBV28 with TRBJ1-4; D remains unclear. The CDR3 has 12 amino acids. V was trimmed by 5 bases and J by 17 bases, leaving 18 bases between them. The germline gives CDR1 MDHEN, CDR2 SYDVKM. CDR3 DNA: TGTGCCAGCAGTCCCTCTCTAGCGGTAGACTTTTTT. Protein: CASSPSLAVDFF.

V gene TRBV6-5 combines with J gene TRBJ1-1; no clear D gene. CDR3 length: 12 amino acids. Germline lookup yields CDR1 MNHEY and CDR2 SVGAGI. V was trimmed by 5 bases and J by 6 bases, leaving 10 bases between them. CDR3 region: CASSPGVPEAFF. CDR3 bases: TGTGCCAGCAGTCCCGGGGTCCCTGAAGCTTTCTTT.

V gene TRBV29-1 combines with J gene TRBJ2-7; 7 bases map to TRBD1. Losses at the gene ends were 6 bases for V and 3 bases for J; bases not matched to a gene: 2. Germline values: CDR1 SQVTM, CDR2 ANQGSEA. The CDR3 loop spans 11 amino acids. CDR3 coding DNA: TGCAGCGTACACAGGGGCTACGAGCAGTACTTC. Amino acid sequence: CSVHRGYEQYF.

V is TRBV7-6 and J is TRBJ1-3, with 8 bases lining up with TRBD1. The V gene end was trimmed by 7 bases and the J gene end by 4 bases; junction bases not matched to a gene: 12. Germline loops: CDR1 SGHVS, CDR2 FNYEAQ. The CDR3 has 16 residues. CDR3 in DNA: TGTGCCAGCATCGAAGGCGCAGGGGGCACAGGAAACACCATATATTTT. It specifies CASIEGAGGTGNTIYF.

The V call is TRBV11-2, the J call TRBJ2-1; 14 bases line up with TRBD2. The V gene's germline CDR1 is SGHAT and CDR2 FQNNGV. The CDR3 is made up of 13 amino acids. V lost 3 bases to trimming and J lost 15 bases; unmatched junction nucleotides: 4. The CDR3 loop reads CASSFGLAGGSFF. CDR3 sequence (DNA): TGTGCCAGCAGCTTTGGACTAGCGGGAGGCTCGTTCTTC.

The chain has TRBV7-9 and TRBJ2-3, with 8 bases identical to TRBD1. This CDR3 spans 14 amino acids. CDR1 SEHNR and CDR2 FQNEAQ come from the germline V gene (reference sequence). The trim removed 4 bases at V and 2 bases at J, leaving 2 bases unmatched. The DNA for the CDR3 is TGTGCCAGCAGCTACAGGGGGTCCACAGATACGCAGTATTTT. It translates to CASSYRGSTDTQYF.

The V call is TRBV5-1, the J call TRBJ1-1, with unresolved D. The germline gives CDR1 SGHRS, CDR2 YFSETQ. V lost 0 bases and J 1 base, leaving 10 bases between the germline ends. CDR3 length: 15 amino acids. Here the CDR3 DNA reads TGCGCCAGCAGCTTGGAGATTGCCAGGAACACTGAAGCTTTCTTT. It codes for CASSLEIARNTEAFF.